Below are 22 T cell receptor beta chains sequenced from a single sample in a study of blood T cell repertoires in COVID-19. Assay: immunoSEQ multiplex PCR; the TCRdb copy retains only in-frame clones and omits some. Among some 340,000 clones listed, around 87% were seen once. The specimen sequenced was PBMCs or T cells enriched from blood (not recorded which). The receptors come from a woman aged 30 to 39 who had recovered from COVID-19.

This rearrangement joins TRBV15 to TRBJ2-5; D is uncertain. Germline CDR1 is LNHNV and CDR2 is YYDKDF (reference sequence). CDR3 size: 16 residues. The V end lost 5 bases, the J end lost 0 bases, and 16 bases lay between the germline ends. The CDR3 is CATSPKVGYHQETQYF. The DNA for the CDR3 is TGTGCCACCAGCCCGAAAGTGGGCTACCACCAAGAGACCCAGTACTTC.

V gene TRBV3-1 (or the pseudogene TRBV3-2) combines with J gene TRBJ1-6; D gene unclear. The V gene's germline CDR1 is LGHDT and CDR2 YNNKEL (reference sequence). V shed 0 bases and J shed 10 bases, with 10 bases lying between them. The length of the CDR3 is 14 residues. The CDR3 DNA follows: TGTGCCAGCAGCCAAGAGGGAATAGCGTCACCCCTCCACTTT. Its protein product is CASSQEGIASPLHF.

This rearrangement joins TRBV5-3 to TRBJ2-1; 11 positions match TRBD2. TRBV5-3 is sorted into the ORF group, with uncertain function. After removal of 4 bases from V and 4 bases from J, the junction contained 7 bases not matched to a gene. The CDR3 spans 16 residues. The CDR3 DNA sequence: TGTGCCAGAAGCCTGGGGCTAGCGGGGGGTTACAATGAGCAGTTCTTC. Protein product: CARSLGLAGGYNEQFF.

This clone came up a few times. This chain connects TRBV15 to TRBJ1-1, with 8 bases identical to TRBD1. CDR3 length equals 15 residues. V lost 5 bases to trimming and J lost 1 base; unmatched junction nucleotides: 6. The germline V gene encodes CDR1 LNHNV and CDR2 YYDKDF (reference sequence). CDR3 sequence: CATSGPGTGNTEAFF. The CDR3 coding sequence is TGTGCCACCAGCGGCCCCGGGACAGGGAACACTGAAGCTTTCTTT.

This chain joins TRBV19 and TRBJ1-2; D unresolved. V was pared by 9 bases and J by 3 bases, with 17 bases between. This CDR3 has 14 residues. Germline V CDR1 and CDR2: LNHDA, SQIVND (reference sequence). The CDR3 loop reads CASNPGGPHYGYTF. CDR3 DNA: TGTGCCAGCAACCCGGGAGGTCCGCACTATGGCTACACCTTC.

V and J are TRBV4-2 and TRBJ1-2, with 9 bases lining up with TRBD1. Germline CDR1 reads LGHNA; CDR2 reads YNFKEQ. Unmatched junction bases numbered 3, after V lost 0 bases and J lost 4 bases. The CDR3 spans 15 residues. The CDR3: CASSQDWGQGYGYTF. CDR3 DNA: TGTGCCAGCAGCCAAGATTGGGGACAGGGCTATGGCTACACCTTC.

The CDR3 DNA sequence: TGTGCCACCAGCAGAGTATTTAGGGACAGGGGGCAGGCTTTCTTT. This translates into CATSRVFRDRGQAFF. This chain joins TRBV15 and TRBJ1-1, with 12 bases identical to TRBD1. V lost 1 base and J lost 11; bases outside the gene matches: 8. Germline V gene data show CDR1 as LNHNV and CDR2 as YYDKDF (reference sequence). The CDR3 contains 15 residues. The entire variable domain, with the rest obtained from reference TRBV15 and TRBJ1-1, is as follows: DAMVIQNPRYQVTQFGKPVTLSCSQTLNHNVMYWYQQKSSQAPKLLFHYYDKDFNNEADTPDNFQSRRPNTSFCFLDIRSPGLGDTAMYLCATSRVFRDRGQAFFGQGTRLTVV.

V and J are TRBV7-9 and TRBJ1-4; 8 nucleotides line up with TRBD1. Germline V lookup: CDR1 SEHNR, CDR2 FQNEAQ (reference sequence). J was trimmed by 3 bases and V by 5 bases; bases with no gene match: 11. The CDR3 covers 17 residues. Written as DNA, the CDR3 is TGTGCCAGCAGCCCACCGCTTGGACAGGGTCCTAATGAAAAACTGTTTTTT. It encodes CASSPPLGQGPNEKLFF.

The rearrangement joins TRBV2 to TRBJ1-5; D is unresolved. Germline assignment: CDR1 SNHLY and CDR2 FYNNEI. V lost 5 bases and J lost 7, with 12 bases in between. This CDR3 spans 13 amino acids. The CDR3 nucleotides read TGTGCCAGCAGTCTGCAGTGGGAGCAGCCCCAGCATTTT. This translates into CASSLQWEQPQHF.

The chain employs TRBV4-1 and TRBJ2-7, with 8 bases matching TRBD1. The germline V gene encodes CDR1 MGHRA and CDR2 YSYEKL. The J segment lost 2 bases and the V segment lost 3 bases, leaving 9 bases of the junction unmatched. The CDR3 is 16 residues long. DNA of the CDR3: TGCGCCAGCAGCCAGGGATTGGGACAGGCCGCCTACGAGCAGTACTTC. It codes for CASSQGLGQAAYEQYF.

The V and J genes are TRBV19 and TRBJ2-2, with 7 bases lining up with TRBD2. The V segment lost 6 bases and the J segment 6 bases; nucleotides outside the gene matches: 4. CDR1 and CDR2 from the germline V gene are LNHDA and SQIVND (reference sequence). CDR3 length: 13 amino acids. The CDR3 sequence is CASSPGRAGELFF. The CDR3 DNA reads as TGTGCCAGTAGCCCAGGGAGGGCCGGGGAGCTGTTTTTT.

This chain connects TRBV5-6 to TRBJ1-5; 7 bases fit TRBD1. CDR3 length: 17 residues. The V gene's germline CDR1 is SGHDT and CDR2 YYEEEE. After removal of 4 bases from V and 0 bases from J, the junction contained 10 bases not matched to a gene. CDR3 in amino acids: CASSRTETGFSNQPQHF. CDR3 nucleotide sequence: TGTGCCAGCAGCCGTACTGAGACAGGGTTTAGCAATCAGCCCCAGCATTTT.

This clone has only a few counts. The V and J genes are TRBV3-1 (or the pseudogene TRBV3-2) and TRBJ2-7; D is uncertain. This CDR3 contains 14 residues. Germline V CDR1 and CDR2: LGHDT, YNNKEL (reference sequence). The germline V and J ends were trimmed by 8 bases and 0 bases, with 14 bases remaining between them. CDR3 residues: CASGWLQDSYEQYF. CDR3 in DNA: TGTGCCAGCGGGTGGCTTCAGGACTCCTACGAGCAGTACTTC.

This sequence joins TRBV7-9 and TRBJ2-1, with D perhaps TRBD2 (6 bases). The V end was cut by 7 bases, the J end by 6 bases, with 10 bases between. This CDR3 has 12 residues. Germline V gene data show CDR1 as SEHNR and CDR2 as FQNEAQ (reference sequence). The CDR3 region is CASMGGRNEQFF. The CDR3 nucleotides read TGTGCCAGCATGGGAGGCCGCAATGAGCAGTTCTTC.

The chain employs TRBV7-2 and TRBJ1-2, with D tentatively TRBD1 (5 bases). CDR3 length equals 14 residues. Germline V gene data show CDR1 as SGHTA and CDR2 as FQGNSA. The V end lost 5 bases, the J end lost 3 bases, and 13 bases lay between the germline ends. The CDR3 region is CASSRWGGDYGYTF. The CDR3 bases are TGTGCCAGCAGCCGCTGGGGGGGAGACTATGGCTACACCTTC.

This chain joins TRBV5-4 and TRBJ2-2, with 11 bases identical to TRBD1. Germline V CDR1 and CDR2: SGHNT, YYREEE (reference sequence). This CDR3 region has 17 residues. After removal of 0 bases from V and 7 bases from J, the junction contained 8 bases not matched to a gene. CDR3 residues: CASSLGGGQGANGELFF. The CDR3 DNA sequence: TGTGCCAGCAGCTTGGGAGGCGGACAGGGGGCTAACGGGGAGCTGTTTTTT.

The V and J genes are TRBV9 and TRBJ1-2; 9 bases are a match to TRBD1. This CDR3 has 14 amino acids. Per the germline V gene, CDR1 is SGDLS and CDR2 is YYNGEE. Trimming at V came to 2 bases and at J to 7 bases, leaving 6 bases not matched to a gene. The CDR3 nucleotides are TGTGCCAGCAGCGTTGCAGACAGGGGGGCTGGCTACACCTTC. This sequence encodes CASSVADRGAGYTF.

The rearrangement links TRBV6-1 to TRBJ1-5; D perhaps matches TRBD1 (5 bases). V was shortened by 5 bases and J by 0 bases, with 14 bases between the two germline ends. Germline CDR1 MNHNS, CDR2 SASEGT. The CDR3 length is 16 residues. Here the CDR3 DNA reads TGTGCCAGCAGTAAAGGACACTTTTATAGCAATCAGCCCCAGCATTTT. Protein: CASSKGHFYSNQPQHF.

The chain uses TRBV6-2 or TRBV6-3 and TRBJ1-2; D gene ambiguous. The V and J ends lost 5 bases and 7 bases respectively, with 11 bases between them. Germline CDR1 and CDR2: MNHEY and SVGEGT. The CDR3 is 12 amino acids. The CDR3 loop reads CASSRTGLGYTF. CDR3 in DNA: TGTGCCAGCAGTCGAACGGGTCTTGGCTACACCTTC.

Here the CDR3 reads CASNTPRGARNNEQFF. As DNA, the CDR3 is TGTGCCAGTAACACACCCCGGGGGGCGCGTAACAATGAGCAGTTCTTC. The chain couples TRBV19 to TRBJ2-1, with a possible D match to TRBD2 (7 bases). This CDR3 comprises 16 residues. The ends were cut back, 7 bases at V and 5 bases at J, with 21 bases in the middle. From germline, CDR1 is LNHDA and CDR2 SQIVND (reference sequence). Full variable domain (outside the CDR3, taken from reference TRBV19 and TRBJ2-1): DGGITQSPKYLFRKEGQNVTLSCEQNLNHDAMYWYRQDPGQGLRLIYYSQIVNDFQKGDIAEGYSVSREKKESFPLTVTSAQKNPTAFYLCASNTPRGARNNEQFFGPGTRLTVL.

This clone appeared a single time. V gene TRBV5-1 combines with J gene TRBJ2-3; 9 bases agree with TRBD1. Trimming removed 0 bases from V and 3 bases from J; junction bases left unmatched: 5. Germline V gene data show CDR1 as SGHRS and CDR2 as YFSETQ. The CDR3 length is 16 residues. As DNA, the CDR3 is TGCGCCAGCAGCTTGGGCAGGGACAGGGTAACAGATACGCAGTATTTT. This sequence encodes CASSLGRDRVTDTQYF.

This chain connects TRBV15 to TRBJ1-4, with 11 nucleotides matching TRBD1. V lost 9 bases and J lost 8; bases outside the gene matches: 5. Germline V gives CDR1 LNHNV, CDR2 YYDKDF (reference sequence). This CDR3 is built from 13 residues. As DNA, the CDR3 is TGTGCCACAGGACAGGGGGCGGGCGAAAAACTGTTTTTT. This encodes CATGQGAGEKLFF.